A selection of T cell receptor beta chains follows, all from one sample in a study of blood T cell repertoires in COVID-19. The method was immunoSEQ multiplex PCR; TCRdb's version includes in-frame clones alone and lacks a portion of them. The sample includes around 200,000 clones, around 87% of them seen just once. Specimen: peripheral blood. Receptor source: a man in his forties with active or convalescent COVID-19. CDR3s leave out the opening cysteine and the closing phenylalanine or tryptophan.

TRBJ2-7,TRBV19,ASSIVQGSWEQY
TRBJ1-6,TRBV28,ASRVGQGLLNSPLH
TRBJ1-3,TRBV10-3,AISVGGALSGNTIY
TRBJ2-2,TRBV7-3,ASSPRGGADTGELF
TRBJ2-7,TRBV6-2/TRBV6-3,ASSRTGSYEQY
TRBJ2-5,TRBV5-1,ASSLLSKPQETQY
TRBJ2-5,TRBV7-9,ASSPPVDRVGETQY
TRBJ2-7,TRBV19,ASSMGEGPHEQY
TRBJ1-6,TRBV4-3,ASSQDGTGYNSPLH
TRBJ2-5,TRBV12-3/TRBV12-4,ATGTSPQTQY